Below, 21 T cell receptor beta chains from the same sample are listed, as sequenced in a study of shared clonotypes between healthy human individuals. Data came from immunoSEQ multiplex PCR; TCRdb stores just in-frame clones and leaves some out. The sample holds fewer than 200,000 clones, about 68% seen once. Source material: memory CD4+ T cells sorted from blood. The sample's subset: CD45RA-negative fraction. The receptors here all came from a man under 40 in good health.

This sequence joins TRBV7-8 and TRBJ2-4; unclear D gene. The CDR3 sequence is 15 residues long. The V end was cut by 1 base, the J end by 11 bases, with 18 bases between. CDR1 is SGHVS, CDR2 FQNEAQ, per germline. As DNA, the CDR3 is TGTGCCAGCAGCTTAGGCGCAGGAATGAATCTCGTTCAGTACTTC. This codes for CASSLGAGMNLVQYF.

This chain joins TRBV9 and TRBJ2-5, with D perhaps matching TRBD1 (5 bases). This CDR3 comprises 17 residues. V was clipped by 1 base and J by 1 base, with 17 bases between them. Germline assignment: CDR1 SGDLS and CDR2 YYNGEE. CDR3 loop: CASSVSLSGNGQETQYF. The DNA for the CDR3 is TGTGCCAGCAGCGTATCTTTGTCAGGGAACGGCCAAGAGACCCAGTACTTC.

This clone was counted a few times. The chain couples TRBV2 to TRBJ2-2; D remains ambiguous. CDR1 and CDR2 (germline): SNHLY, FYNNEI. This CDR3 has 13 residues. Trimming left V 7 bases short and J 3 bases short, with 9 bases between. In nucleotides, the CDR3 is TGTGCCAGCACTTATGCTGACACCGGGGAGCTGTTTTTT. Protein sequence: CASTYADTGELFF.

This clone was counted only a few times. The chain joins TRBV28 to TRBJ2-7; the match to TRBD1 covers 7 bases. The CDR3 extends over 15 amino acids. Germline V lookup: CDR1 MDHEN, CDR2 SYDVKM. V gave up 5 bases and J gave up 4 bases; unmatched junction bases: 11. The CDR3 sequence: CASSPVLGQQYEQYF. The CDR3 DNA sequence: TGTGCCAGCAGTCCCGTCTTGGGACAGCAATACGAGCAGTACTTC. Variable domain in full (rest from reference TRBV28 and TRBJ2-7): DVKVTQSSRYLVKRTGEKVFLECVQDMDHENMFWYRQDPGLGLRLIYFSYDVKMKEKGDIPEGYSVSREKKERFSLILESASTNQTSMYLCASSPVLGQQYEQYFGPGTRLTVT.

The rearrangement joins TRBV30 to TRBJ1-5; TRBD1 matches 7 bases. J lost 3 bases, V lost 4 bases, and 9 bases had no gene match. The CDR3 has 15 amino acids. Per germline, CDR1 GTSNPN and CDR2 SVGIG (reference sequence). CDR3 DNA: TGTGCCTGGACCCGTAGAGGGGGCACCAATCAGCCCCAGCATTTT. Its translation: CAWTRRGGTNQPQHF. Full variable domain (remainder filled in from reference TRBV30 and TRBJ1-5): SQTIHQWPATLVQPVGSPLSLECTVEGTSNPNLYWYRQAAGRGLQLLFYSVGIGQISSEVPQNLSASRPQDRQFILSSKKLLLSDSGFYLCAWTRRGGTNQPQHFGDGTRLSIL.

This clone was recorded once. This chain connects TRBV29-1 to TRBJ2-3; 7 bases match TRBD2. Germline lookup yields CDR1 SQVTM and CDR2 ANQGSEA. V dropped 6 bases and J dropped 5; count of bases not matched to a gene: 11. The CDR3 totals 14 residues. CDR3 in DNA: TGCAGCGTCGATACCAGAGGACTAGTAGATACGCAGTATTTT. Translation: CSVDTRGLVDTQYF.

This clone has more than one count but fewer than ten. The V gene is TRBV19, the J gene TRBJ1-2, with D perhaps matching TRBD1 (5 bases). CDR1 is LNHDA and CDR2 is SQIVND in the germline V gene (reference sequence). This CDR3 has 15 residues. With 7 bases removed from V and 4 bases from J, the gap between germline ends came to 19 bases. The CDR3 here is CASKGQSGDLYGYTF. In nucleotides, the CDR3 is TGTGCCAGTAAGGGGCAGTCCGGGGACCTCTATGGCTACACCTTC.

The chain links TRBV7-2 to TRBJ2-7; TRBD1 aligns across 8 bases. Germline V lookup: CDR1 SGHTA, CDR2 FQGNSA. Trimming took 4 bases from V and 2 from J; bases not matched to a gene: 7. This CDR3 is built from 15 residues. The DNA of the CDR3 is TGTGCCAGCAGCTCGCGACAGGGGAAAGCCTACGAGCAGTACTTC. This encodes CASSSRQGKAYEQYF.

This chain connects TRBV5-1 to TRBJ2-1; 7 bases agree with TRBD2. Unmatched junction bases numbered 7, after V lost 3 bases and J lost 1 base. This CDR3 spans 16 amino acids. Germline lookup yields CDR1 SGHRS and CDR2 YFSETQ. CDR3 in DNA: TGCGCCAGCAGCTCGGAACTAGCGACGTCCTACAATGAGCAGTTCTTC. Protein product: CASSSELATSYNEQFF. The full variable domain, its missing parts supplied by reference TRBV5-1 and TRBJ2-1, is KAGVTQTPRYLIKTRGQQVTLSCSPISGHRSVSWYQQTPGQGLQFLFEYFSETQRNKGNFPGRFSGRQFSNSRSEMNVSTLELGDSALYLCASSSELATSYNEQFFGPGTRLTVL.

The chain couples TRBV5-1 to TRBJ2-1; perhaps TRBD1 as D (6 bases). This CDR3 has 16 residues. V lost 0 bases to trimming and J lost 2 bases, with 12 bases between them. Germline CDR1 SGHRS, CDR2 YFSETQ. CDR3 sequence (DNA): TGCGCCAGCAGCTTGGAGCTACAGGGACCCTACAATGAGCAGTTCTTC. Translation gives CASSLELQGPYNEQFF.

The chain has TRBV6-1 and TRBJ2-1; 8 bases are a match to TRBD1. Trimming at V came to 3 bases and at J to 0 bases, leaving 13 bases not matched to a gene. Germline V gives CDR1 MNHNS, CDR2 SASEGT. CDR3 size: 19 residues. As DNA, the CDR3 is TGTGCCAGCAGTGACGGGACAGGAAATCCTATAAGCTCCTACAATGAGCAGTTCTTC. Translated: CASSDGTGNPISSYNEQFF.

V usage is TRBV18 and J usage is TRBJ1-4; D not certain. Germline lookup yields CDR1 KGHSH and CDR2 LQKENI. The CDR3 extends over 14 amino acids. V dropped 2 bases and J dropped 4 bases, with 8 bases sitting between them. DNA for the CDR3: TGTGCCAGCTCACCAATTAGTCGTAATGAAAAACTGTTTTTT. It specifies CASSPISRNEKLFF.

As for this clone: This sample includes further DNA sequences coding for the same CDR3. The chain couples TRBV30 to TRBJ2-7; D is unresolved. Looked up from germline, CDR1 is GTSNPN and CDR2 is SVGIG (reference sequence). V was cut by 0 bases and J by 2 bases, with 8 bases left in between. CDR3 length equals 13 residues. The CDR3 DNA reads TGTGCCTGGAGTGTGGGTTTGGCCTACGAGCAGTACTTC. Its translation is CAWSVGLAYEQYF.

The chain couples TRBV15 to TRBJ1-1; D is perhaps TRBD1 (6 bases). Trimming shortened V by 1 base and J by 7 bases, and 13 bases separated the two germline ends. Germline CDR1 LNHNV, CDR2 YYDKDF (reference sequence). CDR3 length equals 14 residues. This CDR3 is CATSRATGLGEAFF. In nucleotides, the CDR3 is TGTGCCACCAGCAGAGCTACAGGGTTGGGTGAAGCTTTCTTT.

As to this clone: The sample contains more than one DNA sequence encoding this CDR3. This sequence joins TRBV2 and TRBJ2-3; no clear D. The CDR3 extends over 12 amino acids. The V and J ends lost 6 bases and 0 bases respectively, with 4 bases between them. Germline CDR1 reads SNHLY; CDR2 reads FYNNEI. The DNA for the CDR3 is TGTGCCAGCAGGCGTAGCACAGATACGCAGTATTTT. This encodes CASRRSTDTQYF.

This clone was counted a single time. The same CDR3 arises from other DNA sequences in this sample as well. The rearrangement joins TRBV29-1 to TRBJ1-2; D not certain. The CDR3 is 12 residues long. Trimming pared 3 bases from V and 0 bases from J, leaving 5 bases between. Germline V gives CDR1 SQVTM, CDR2 ANQGSEA. The CDR3 loop is CSVEDSNYGYTF. CDR3 sequence (DNA): TGCAGCGTTGAGGATTCTAACTATGGCTACACCTTC.

The chain employs TRBV2 and TRBJ2-7; tentatively, D is TRBD2 (5 bases). This CDR3 is 17 amino acids long. Per germline, CDR1 SNHLY and CDR2 FYNNEI. V was shortened by 8 bases and J by 3 bases, with 26 bases between the two germline ends. Here the CDR3 reads CASPIESRETIFYEQYF. The CDR3 DNA is TGTGCCAGCCCAATCGAAAGCCGGGAAACAATATTCTACGAGCAGTACTTC.

This chain connects TRBV28 to TRBJ1-2; 7 nucleotides align to TRBD1. CDR1 is MDHEN and CDR2 is SYDVKM in the germline V gene. The CDR3 has 12 residues. V shed 8 bases and J 7 bases; nucleotides not matched to a gene: 7. CDR3 protein: CASGTASLGYTF. As DNA, the CDR3 is TGTGCCAGCGGGACAGCCTCTCTTGGCTACACCTTC.

The V and J genes are TRBV5-1 and TRBJ2-5; 7 bases align to TRBD2. Unmatched junction bases numbered 8, after V lost 4 bases and J lost 5 bases. The CDR3 spans 14 residues. From germline, CDR1 is SGHRS and CDR2 YFSETQ. CDR3 in DNA: TGCGCCAGCAGCCGTTCTGCGGGAGAGGAGACCCAGTACTTC. Translation: CASSRSAGEETQYF.

The J gene is TRBJ2-7, the V gene TRBV7-2, with D possibly TRBD2 on 5 matching bases. The germline V gene has CDR1 SGHTA and CDR2 FQGNSA. The CDR3 sequence is 14 residues long. The V and J ends lost 5 bases and 2 bases respectively, with 13 bases between them. Here the CDR3 DNA reads TGTGCCAGCAGCCCGCTTGCGGGCACCTACGAGCAGTACTTC. Its protein product is CASSPLAGTYEQYF.

The chain uses TRBV11-3 and TRBJ2-3; D unresolved. Trimming removed 5 bases at V and 10 bases at J, with 16 bases between. Germline loops: CDR1 SGHNT, CDR2 YENEEA. The CDR3 has 13 residues. The CDR3 sequence is CASSERPRAPQYF. The CDR3 region has the DNA TGTGCCAGCAGCGAGCGACCACGGGCTCCGCAGTATTTT.